This T cell receptor (beta chain) emerged from a study of blood T cells in healthy people across ages. Overall study findings and caveats: Naive CD4+ cells and diversity were both higher in long-lived donors than in aged donors.

This clonotype turned up a few times. Its antigen is not identified. Primers used in a second PCR of about 6 to 11 cycles were a sample-barcoded 5' primer and a J-beta primer mix. TCRdb re-called the 5' RACE reads through MiXCR, storing one row per CDR3 protein. The sample holds hundreds of thousands of distinct CDR3 sequences, around three fifths seen once. The origin of this receptor is a man aged 35 to 55 in good health. Sequencing was carried out using blood.

CDR3 DNA sequence: TGCAGTGCTAGGGACGGGGGGGTAGCGGGACGCACAGATACGCAGTATTTT. Amino acid sequence: CSARDGGVAGRTDTQYF. The chain carries TRBV20-1 and TRBJ2-3; TRBD2 aligns across 8 bases. CDR3 length: 17 residues. V lost 3 bases and J lost 1; bases outside the gene matches: 12. CDR1 is DFQATT, CDR2 SNEGSKA, per germline (reference sequence).